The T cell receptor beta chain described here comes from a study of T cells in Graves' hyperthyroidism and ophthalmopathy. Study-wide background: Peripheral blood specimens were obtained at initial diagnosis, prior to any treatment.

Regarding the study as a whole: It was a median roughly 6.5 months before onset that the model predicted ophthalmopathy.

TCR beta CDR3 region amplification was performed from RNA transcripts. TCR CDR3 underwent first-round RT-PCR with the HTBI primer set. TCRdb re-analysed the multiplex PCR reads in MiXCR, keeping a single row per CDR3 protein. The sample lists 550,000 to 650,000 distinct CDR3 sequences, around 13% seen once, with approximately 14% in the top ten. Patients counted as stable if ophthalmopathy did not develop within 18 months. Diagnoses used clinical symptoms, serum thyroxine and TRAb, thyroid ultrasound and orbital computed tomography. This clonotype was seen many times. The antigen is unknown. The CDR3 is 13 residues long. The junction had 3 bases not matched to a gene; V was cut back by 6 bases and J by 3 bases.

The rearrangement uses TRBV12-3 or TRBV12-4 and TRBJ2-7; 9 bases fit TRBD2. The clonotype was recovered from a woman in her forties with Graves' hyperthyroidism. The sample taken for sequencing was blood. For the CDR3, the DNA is TGTGCCAGCAGGACTAGCGGTCGCTACGAGCAGTACTTC. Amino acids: CASRTSGRYEQYF.